The clone carrying this T cell receptor beta chain was detected a few times. This record comes from a study of T cells in Graves' hyperthyroidism and ophthalmopathy. The germline gives CDR1 MNHNS, CDR2 SASEGT. Trimming cost V 7 bases and J 2 bases, with 15 bases left between them. The CDR3 is 15 residues long. Amplified TCR beta CDR3 regions derived from RNA transcripts. First-round RT-PCR targeting the TCR CDR3 was performed with the HTBI primer set. TCRdb fed the multiplex PCR reads into MiXCR, producing one record per CDR3 protein. Seen here are hundreds of thousands of distinct CDR3 sequences, approximately 16% observed once, and the top ten hold 15% to 20%.

Sequenced: blood. This chain connects TRBV6-1 to TRBJ1-5; D not certain. The clonotype comes from a woman aged 55-70 years with Graves' ophthalmopathy. Here the CDR3 DNA reads TGTGCCAGCAACCACTACCTTAGGGGCAATCAGCCCCAGCATTTT. It is translated as CASNHYLRGNQPQHF.